Sequencing of this T cell receptor (beta chain) was carried out in a study of early T cells in non-severe SARS-CoV-2 infection. On the study more broadly: Bulk RNA isolated from unsorted whole blood underwent sequencing; chains were not paired.

Germline lookup yields CDR1 SNHLY and CDR2 FYNNEI. The V end was cut by 4 bases, the J end by 3 bases, with 10 bases between. The CDR3 is made up of 14 amino acids. This clonotype was seen ten or more times. TCRdb used MiXCR to reprocess the 5' RACE reads, holding one entry per CDR3 protein. In the table there are tens of thousands of distinct CDR3 sequences, around 14% of which are singletons. The material sequenced was whole blood. This receptor was taken from an adult who was a healthcare worker with PCR-confirmed SARS-CoV-2 infection or an uninfected control (not recorded which). V gene TRBV2 combines with J gene TRBJ2-1; no definite D call. The CDR3 here is CASSVVGSYNEQFF. The CDR3 DNA is TGTGCCAGCAGTGTCGTGGGAAGCTACAATGAGCAGTTCTTC.